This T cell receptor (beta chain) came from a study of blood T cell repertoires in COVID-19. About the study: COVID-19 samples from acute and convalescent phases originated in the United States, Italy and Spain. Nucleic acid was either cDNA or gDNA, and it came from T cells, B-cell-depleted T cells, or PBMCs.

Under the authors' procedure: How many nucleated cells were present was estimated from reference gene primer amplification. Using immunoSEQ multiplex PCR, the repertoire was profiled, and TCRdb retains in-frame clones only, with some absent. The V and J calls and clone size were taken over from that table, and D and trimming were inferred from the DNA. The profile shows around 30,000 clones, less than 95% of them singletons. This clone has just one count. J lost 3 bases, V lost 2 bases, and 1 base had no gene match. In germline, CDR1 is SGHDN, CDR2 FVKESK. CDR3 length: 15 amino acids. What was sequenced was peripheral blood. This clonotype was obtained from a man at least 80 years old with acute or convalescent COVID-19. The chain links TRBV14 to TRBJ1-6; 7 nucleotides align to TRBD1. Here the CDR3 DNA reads TGTGCCAGCAGCCAACAGGGGGACTATAATTCACCCCTCCACTTT. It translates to CASSQQGDYNSPLHF.